This T cell receptor beta chain was retrieved from a study of shared clonotypes between healthy human individuals. Broader study findings: Large depth notwithstanding, sorted-subset sequencing proved incomplete by rarefaction. Larger estimated richness was generally recorded for naive subsets relative to memory subsets.

Some 30,000 T cell genomes, or approximately 190 ng DNA, went into the sorted-subset replicate PCRs. The data were produced by immunoSEQ multiplex PCR, yet TCRdb's version contains in-frame clones alone and is incomplete. The sample lists about 1,500,000 clones, more than 95% occurring once. This CDR3 has 13 amino acids. Germline trimming cut 5 bases from V and 1 base from J; bases unmatched to any gene: 2. Germline values: CDR1 MDHEN, CDR2 SYDVKM. About this clone itself: Its antigen remains unknown.

The sequenced material came from naive CD4+ T cells sorted from blood. Subset meaning: CD45RA+ positively selected. This clonotype originated in a man aged 25 to 40 in good health. The chain couples TRBV28 to TRBJ2-7; TRBD2 matches 7 bases. The CDR3 DNA reads TGTGCCAGCAGTCGGGACTATTCCTACGAGCAGTACTTC. This codes for CASSRDYSYEQYF.